The next 20 T cell receptor beta chains were all read from a single sample in a study of OX40 agonist ivuxolimab in advanced cancers. The protocol was immunoSEQ multiplex PCR, while the TCRdb copy is restricted to in-frame clones and leaves out a portion. This sample has fewer than 75,000 clones, with roughly 87% found just once. The sample consisted of CD4+ or CD8+ T cells sorted from blood, taken in a trial of the OX40 agonist ivuxolimab. The receptors here all came from an adult with an advanced solid tumor such as melanoma, head and neck, liver or kidney cancer.

The sample holds a few counts of this clone. This chain uses TRBV18 with TRBJ2-7; D gene unclear. In germline, CDR1 is KGHSH, CDR2 LQKENI. The CDR3 spans 15 residues. V was clipped by 3 bases and J by 0 bases, with 12 bases between them. This CDR3 reads CASSPGSLPSYEQYF. The CDR3 region has the DNA TGTGCCAGCTCACCGGGAAGCCTACCCTCCTACGAGCAGTACTTC.

The chain uses TRBV6-5 and TRBJ2-7, with TRBD1 matching 8 bases. V was clipped by 5 bases and J by 2 bases; unmatched bases: 2. The CDR3 has 13 residues. Germline V gene sequence: CDR1 MNHEY, CDR2 SVGAGI. CDR3 sequence reads: CASSQQGAYEQYF. CDR3 DNA sequence: TGTGCCAGCAGTCAACAGGGGGCCTACGAGCAGTACTTC.

V usage is TRBV28 and J usage is TRBJ1-5, with 9 nucleotides matching TRBD1. Germline V lookup: CDR1 MDHEN, CDR2 SYDVKM. V lost 4 bases to trimming and J lost 5 bases; unmatched junction nucleotides: 6. This CDR3 has 15 residues. CDR3 loop: CASSSLGQGDQPQHF. In DNA form, the CDR3 reads TGTGCCAGCAGTTCCCTGGGACAGGGTGATCAGCCCCAGCATTTT.

This clone was observed a single time. The chain couples TRBV6-1 to TRBJ2-3, with 12 bases aligning to TRBD2. Per the germline V gene, CDR1 is MNHNS and CDR2 is SASEGT. CDR3 size: 16 residues. V gave up 4 bases and J gave up 6 bases; unmatched junction bases: 8. CDR3 bases: TGTGCCAGCAGTGCAGTCCTAGCGGGAGGGCCGGATACGCAGTATTTT. It codes for CASSAVLAGGPDTQYF.

The chain combines TRBV6-1 with TRBJ2-6, with TRBD1 matching over 7 bases. The V segment lost 6 bases and the J segment 0 bases; nucleotides outside the gene matches: 2. Germline V gene data show CDR1 as MNHNS and CDR2 as SASEGT. The CDR3 runs to 15 residues. For the CDR3, the DNA is TGTGCCAGCAGGGACAGGTTCTCTGGGGCCAACGTCCTGACTTTC. It yields the protein CASRDRFSGANVLTF.

In its sample, this clone was seen once. This chain joins TRBV2 and TRBJ2-7; TRBD2 matches 11 bases. V lost 5 bases, J lost 0 bases, and 6 bases stayed unmatched. Germline CDR1 and CDR2: SNHLY and FYNNEI. This CDR3 is built from 16 residues. This CDR3 reads CASSHGGTSGSYEQYF. The CDR3 bases are TGTGCCAGCAGTCATGGTGGGACTAGCGGCTCCTACGAGCAGTACTTC.

This chain joins TRBV18 and TRBJ2-2; no firm D call. Trimming removed 6 bases from V and 1 base from J, with 0 bases in between. The CDR3 spans 11 residues. Germline V gene data show CDR1 as KGHSH and CDR2 as LQKENI. The CDR3 sequence: CASSNTGELFF. Written as DNA, the CDR3 is TGTGCCAGCTCGAACACCGGGGAGCTGTTTTTT.

The chain couples TRBV5-1 to TRBJ2-7; 10 positions agree with TRBD1. Unmatched junction bases numbered 6, after V lost 2 bases and J lost 4 bases. Germline loops: CDR1 SGHRS, CDR2 YFSETQ. The CDR3 length is 15 residues. The CDR3 spells CASSFGTGATYEQYF. CDR3 coding DNA: TGCGCCAGCAGCTTCGGGACAGGGGCTACTTACGAGCAGTACTTC.

CDR3 nucleotide sequence: TGTGCCAGCAGTTTATGGACAGGGACGACGGGGGCGGGAGGGCAGAATGAGCAGTTCTTC. Its translation: CASSLWTGTTGAGGQNEQFF. The rearrangement uses TRBV28 and TRBJ2-1; 9 nucleotides match TRBD2. V lost 0 bases and J lost 7; bases outside the gene matches: 19. Per the germline V gene, CDR1 is MDHEN and CDR2 is SYDVKM. The CDR3 has 20 amino acids.

The CDR3 coding sequence is TGCGCCAGCAGACCTGGGACAGCCGCCCTTGAAGCTTTCTTT. Residues: CASRPGTAALEAFF. V is TRBV5-1 and J is TRBJ1-1; the match to TRBD1 covers 7 bases. There are 14 residues in the CDR3. From germline, CDR1 is SGHRS and CDR2 YFSETQ. V lost 5 bases, J lost 7 bases, and 11 bases stayed unmatched.

The chain combines TRBV5-5 with TRBJ2-5, with TRBD1 matching 8 bases. Germline V CDR1 and CDR2: SGHKS, YYEKEE (reference sequence). The length of the CDR3 is 14 residues. V was clipped by 4 bases and J by 5 bases; unmatched bases: 7. The CDR3 sequence: CASSPGQGLETQYF. DNA of the CDR3: TGTGCCAGCAGCCCCGGACAGGGTCTTGAGACCCAGTACTTC.

This chain links TRBV27 with TRBJ2-7; possibly TRBD1 for D (6 bases). The V gene's germline CDR1 is MNHEY and CDR2 SMNVEV (reference sequence). There are 15 residues in the CDR3. V lost 7 bases and J 0 bases, leaving 16 bases between the germline ends. The CDR3 loop is CASKRTDQSSYEQYF. DNA for the CDR3: TGTGCCAGCAAGAGGACAGACCAAAGCTCCTACGAGCAGTACTTC.

The chain employs TRBV6-1 and TRBJ2-1, with 7 nucleotides matching TRBD1. V dropped 9 bases and J dropped 14; count of bases not matched to a gene: 16. The V gene's germline CDR1 is MNHNS and CDR2 SASEGT. CDR3 length: 13 amino acids. CDR3 residues: CASKGQDSTLKFF. For the CDR3, the DNA is TGTGCCAGTAAAGGACAGGACTCGACGCTAAAGTTCTTC.

The chain carries TRBV28 and TRBJ1-5, with D maybe TRBD1 (6 bases). CDR1 is MDHEN and CDR2 is SYDVKM in the germline V gene. The CDR3 spans 15 residues. V lost 4 bases to trimming and J lost 7 bases, with 17 bases between them. In nucleotides, the CDR3 is TGTGCCAGCAGTTCCCCGGCAGGGGTCGGGCAGCCCCAGCATTTT. Amino acid sequence: CASSSPAGVGQPQHF.

V is TRBV18 and J is TRBJ1-5; D ambiguous. CDR1 is KGHSH and CDR2 is LQKENI in the germline V gene. The length of the CDR3 is 13 residues. With 3 bases removed from V and 3 bases from J, the gap between germline ends came to 6 bases. The CDR3 is CASSPGDNQPQHF. CDR3 bases: TGTGCCAGCTCACCGGGTGACAATCAGCCCCAGCATTTT.

V and J are TRBV6-5 and TRBJ2-6; D is unclear. This CDR3 has 16 amino acids. Trimming left V 0 bases short and J 0 bases short, with 6 bases between. The V gene's germline CDR1 is MNHEY and CDR2 SVGAGI. CDR3: CASSYSASSGANVLTF. The CDR3 DNA reads as TGTGCCAGCAGTTACTCGGCCAGCTCTGGGGCCAACGTCCTGACTTTC.

CDR3 in amino acids: CASGFPVGGRNYGYTF. The CDR3 DNA follows: TGTGCTAGTGGTTTCCCCGTTGGGGGGCGAAACTATGGCTACACCTTC. The gene calls are TRBV12-5 and TRBJ1-2, with D possibly matching TRBD1 (6 bases). V was clipped by 3 bases and J by 2 bases, with 16 bases between them. The CDR3 is 16 amino acids. The germline CDR1 and CDR2 sequences are LGHNT and FRNRAP.

The rearrangement joins TRBV7-8 to TRBJ2-1; 7 bases map to TRBD1. The V and J ends lost 2 bases and 9 bases, in that order; junction bases with no gene match: 13. The V gene's germline CDR1 is SGHVS and CDR2 FQNEAQ. This CDR3 spans 16 amino acids. The CDR3 region is CASSLIGGLFIGEQFF. The CDR3 DNA follows: TGTGCCAGCAGCTTAATAGGGGGCTTGTTCATCGGTGAGCAGTTCTTC.

V and J are TRBV6-5 and TRBJ1-5; D gene unclear. Per the germline V gene, CDR1 is MNHEY and CDR2 is SVGAGI. V lost 2 bases and J lost 1, with 3 bases in between. The CDR3 contains 13 residues. CDR3: CASSYNSNQPQHF. The DNA of the CDR3 is TGTGCCAGCAGTTACAACAGCAATCAGCCCCAGCATTTT.

The chain couples TRBV19 to TRBJ1-5; 8 bases are a match to TRBD1. With 5 bases clipped from V and 2 bases from J, the junction kept 5 bases outside the gene matches. The CDR3 sequence is 15 residues long. Germline assignment: CDR1 LNHDA and CDR2 SQIVND (reference sequence). In DNA form, the CDR3 reads TGTGCCAGTAGTCCGGACAGGGAAGGCAATCAGCCCCAGCATTTT. Its translation is CASSPDREGNQPQHF.